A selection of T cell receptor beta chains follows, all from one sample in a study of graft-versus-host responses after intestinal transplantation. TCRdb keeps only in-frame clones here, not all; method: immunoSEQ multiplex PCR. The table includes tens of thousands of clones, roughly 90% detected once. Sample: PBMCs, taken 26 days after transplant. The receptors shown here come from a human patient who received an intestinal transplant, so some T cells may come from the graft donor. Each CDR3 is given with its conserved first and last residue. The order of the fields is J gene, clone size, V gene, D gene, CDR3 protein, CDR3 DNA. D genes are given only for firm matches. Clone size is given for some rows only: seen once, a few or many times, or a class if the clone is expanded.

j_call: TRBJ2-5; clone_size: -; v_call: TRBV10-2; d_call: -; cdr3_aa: CASSEVARGETQYF; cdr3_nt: TGCGCCAGCAGTGAGGTGGCTAGAGGGGAGACCCAGTACTTC
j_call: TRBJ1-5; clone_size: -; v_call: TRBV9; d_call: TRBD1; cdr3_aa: CASSPTGGEGNQPQHF; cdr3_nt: TGTGCCAGCAGCCCGACAGGGGGAGAAGGGAATCAGCCCCAGCATTTT
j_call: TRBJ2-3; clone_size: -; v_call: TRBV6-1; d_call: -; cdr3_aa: CASSGWDTSTDTQYF; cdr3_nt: TGTGCCAGCAGTGGGTGGGACACCTCCACAGATACGCAGTATTTT
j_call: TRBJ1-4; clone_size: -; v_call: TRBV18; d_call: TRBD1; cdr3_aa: CASSPGDRATEKLFF; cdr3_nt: TGTGCCAGCTCACCTGGAGACAGGGCGACTGAAAAACTGTTTTTT
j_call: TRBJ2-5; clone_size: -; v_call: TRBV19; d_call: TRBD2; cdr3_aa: CASSTGTSSVETQYF; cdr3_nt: TGTGCCAGTAGTACCGGGACTAGTTCGGTAGAGACCCAGTACTTC
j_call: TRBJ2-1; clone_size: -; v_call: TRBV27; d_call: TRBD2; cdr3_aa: CVAGGYNEQFF; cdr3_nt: TGTGTAGCGGGAGGCTACAATGAGCAGTTCTTC
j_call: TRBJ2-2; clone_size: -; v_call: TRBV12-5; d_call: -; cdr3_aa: CASGGGNTGELFF; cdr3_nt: TGTGCTAGTGGGGGGGGAAACACCGGGGAGCTGTTTTTT
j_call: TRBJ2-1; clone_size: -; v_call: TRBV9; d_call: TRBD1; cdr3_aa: CASSVADRNHEQFF; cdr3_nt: TGTGCCAGCAGCGTAGCGGACAGGAATCATGAGCAGTTCTTC
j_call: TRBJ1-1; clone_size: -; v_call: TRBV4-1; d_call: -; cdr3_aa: CASSLRPREDTEAFF; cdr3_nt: TGCGCCAGCAGCCTCCGTCCTCGGGAAGACACTGAAGCTTTCTTT
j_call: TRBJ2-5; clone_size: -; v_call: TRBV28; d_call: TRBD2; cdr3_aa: CASSLMASGTQETQYF; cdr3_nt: TGTGCCAGCAGTTTAATGGCTAGCGGTACTCAAGAGACCCAGTACTTC
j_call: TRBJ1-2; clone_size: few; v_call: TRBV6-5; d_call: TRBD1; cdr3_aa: CASSYSGQANYGYTF; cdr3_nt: TGTGCCAGCAGTTACTCAGGACAGGCAAACTATGGCTACACCTTC
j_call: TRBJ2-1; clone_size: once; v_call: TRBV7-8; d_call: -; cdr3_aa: CASSSLQGTDNEQFF; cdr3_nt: TGTGCCAGCAGCTCCCTACAGGGTACTGACAATGAGCAGTTCTTC
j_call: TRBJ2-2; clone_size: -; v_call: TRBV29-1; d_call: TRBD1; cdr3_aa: CSGRDSLTGELFF; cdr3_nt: TGCAGCGGTCGGGACAGTTTGACCGGGGAGCTGTTTTTT
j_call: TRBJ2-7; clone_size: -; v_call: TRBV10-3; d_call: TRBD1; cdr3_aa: CAIRLPGQGSEQYF; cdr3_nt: TGTGCCATCAGACTTCCGGGACAGGGAAGCGAGCAGTACTTC
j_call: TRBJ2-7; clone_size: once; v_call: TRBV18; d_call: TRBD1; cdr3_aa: CASSPPGQGGREQYF; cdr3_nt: TGTGCCAGCTCACCACCGGGACAGGGAGGAAGGGAGCAGTACTTC
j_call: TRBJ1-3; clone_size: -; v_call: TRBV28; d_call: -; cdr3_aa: CASSLSKDSRSGNTIYF; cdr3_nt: TGTGCCAGCAGTTTAAGCAAAGACAGCAGGTCTGGAAACACCATATATTTT
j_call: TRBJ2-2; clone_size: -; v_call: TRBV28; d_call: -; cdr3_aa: CASRMSREQPFAGELFF; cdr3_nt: TGTGCCAGCAGGATGAGCCGGGAACAACCTTTCGCCGGGGAGCTGTTTTTT
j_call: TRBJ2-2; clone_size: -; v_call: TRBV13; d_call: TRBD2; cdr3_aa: CASSSPAGGGTGELFF; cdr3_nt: TGTGCCAGCAGCTCCCCTGCGGGGGGCGGCACCGGGGAGCTGTTTTTT